These 13 T cell receptor beta chains share one sample of origin, sequenced in a study of immune evolution from preneoplasia to lung adenocarcinoma. Assay used: immunoSEQ multiplex PCR; TCRdb lists only in-frame clones, some missing. The repertoire holds about 10,000 clones, with around 80% as singletons. Sequenced material: FFPE minimally invasive lung adenocarcinoma tissue. The receptors shown here come from a person in their 70s with lung adenocarcinoma. Some clones in this sample may be carry-over from other donors' samples.

DNA of the CDR3: TGTGCCAGCAGCCAGCCACAGAATAGGGGTTGGAACACTGAAGCTTTCTTT. The encoded protein is CASSQPQNRGWNTEAFF. The V call is TRBV5-4, the J call TRBJ1-1, with D tentatively TRBD1 (5 bases). Trimming took 4 bases from V and 1 from J, leaving 20 bases between them. Germline CDR1 SGHNT, CDR2 YYREEE (reference sequence). The CDR3 length is 17 residues.

The chain uses TRBV7-9 and TRBJ2-3, with 7 bases identical to TRBD2. CDR3 length: 14 residues. V lost 4 bases, J lost 4 bases, and 5 bases stayed unmatched. Germline V gives CDR1 SEHNR, CDR2 FQNEAQ (reference sequence). The CDR3 nucleotides are TGTGCCAGCAGCTCATCGACTAGCTCAGATACGCAGTATTTT. It codes for CASSSSTSSDTQYF.

This clone was counted a single time. The chain recombines TRBV11-3 with TRBJ2-7, with 7 bases aligning to TRBD1. The CDR3 contains 15 residues. The germline V gene has CDR1 SGHNT and CDR2 YENEEA. J lost 7 bases, V lost 5 bases, and 14 bases had no gene match. The CDR3 DNA sequence: TGTGCCAGCAGCCCAACTCGACAGGGTGGAGCTGAGCAGTACTTC. Residues: CASSPTRQGGAEQYF.

The gene calls are TRBV19 and TRBJ1-4; no definite D call. CDR3 length: 12 residues. With 7 bases removed from V and 6 bases from J, the gap between germline ends came to 9 bases. From germline, CDR1 is LNHDA and CDR2 SQIVND (reference sequence). In nucleotides, the CDR3 is TGTGCCAGTATCGGGGATCATGAAAAACTGTTTTTT. The encoded protein is CASIGDHEKLFF. The variable domain in full, with the rest retrieved from reference TRBV19 and TRBJ1-4, is DGGITQSPKYLFRKEGQNVTLSCEQNLNHDAMYWYRQDPGQGLRLIYYSQIVNDFQKGDIAEGYSVSREKKESFPLTVTSAQKNPTAFYLCASIGDHEKLFFGSGTQLSVL.

The V call is TRBV6-1, the J call TRBJ1-2; D not resolved. Per the germline V gene, CDR1 is MNHNS and CDR2 is SASEGT. CDR3 length: 11 residues. V was shortened by 4 bases and J by 8 bases, with 8 bases between the two germline ends. The CDR3 sequence: CASSVGSGYTF. In DNA form, the CDR3 reads TGTGCCAGCAGTGTGGGCAGCGGCTACACCTTC.

This chain links TRBV5-4 with TRBJ1-2; 7 nucleotides agree with TRBD1. Trimming removed 4 bases from V and 4 bases from J; junction bases left unmatched: 7. This CDR3 region has 14 residues. The germline gives CDR1 SGHNT, CDR2 YYREEE (reference sequence). CDR3 sequence: CASSPSTGSYGYTF. The CDR3 nucleotides read TGTGCCAGCAGCCCCTCGACAGGGTCCTATGGCTACACCTTC.

The chain joins TRBV28 to TRBJ2-1; 8 bases align to TRBD2. Germline V lookup: CDR1 MDHEN, CDR2 SYDVKM. V shed 6 bases and J 7 bases; nucleotides not matched to a gene: 8. The CDR3 has 14 amino acids. CDR3 sequence: CASRETSVKNEQFF. Here the CDR3 DNA reads TGTGCCAGCAGAGAGACTAGCGTGAAGAATGAGCAGTTCTTC.

The rearrangement links TRBV30 to TRBJ1-6; TRBD1 matches at 7 bases. This CDR3 spans 13 amino acids. The trim removed 3 bases at V and 13 bases at J, leaving 9 bases unmatched. The germline V gene encodes CDR1 GTSNPN and CDR2 SVGIG (reference sequence). The CDR3 DNA sequence: TGTGCCTGGAGACCCGGACAGGTTGGCCCCCTCCACTTT. Its protein is CAWRPGQVGPLHF.

This clone was found once. The genes are TRBV19 and TRBJ1-5; D unresolved. CDR1 and CDR2 from the germline V gene are LNHDA and SQIVND (reference sequence). The CDR3 contains 14 residues. V was pared by 7 bases and J by 0 bases, with 10 bases between. CDR3 protein: CASKGPSSNQPQHF. DNA of the CDR3: TGTGCCAGTAAAGGTCCGAGTAGCAATCAGCCCCAGCATTTT.

The rearrangement uses TRBV5-4 and TRBJ1-1; D not certain. The V end lost 3 bases, the J end lost 1 base, and 4 bases lay between the germline ends. Germline CDR1 SGHNT, CDR2 YYREEE (reference sequence). The CDR3 extends over 12 amino acids. The CDR3, as DNA: TGTGCCAGCAGCTCCGCGAACACTGAAGCTTTCTTT. Its protein product is CASSSANTEAFF.

The rearrangement uses TRBV5-1 and TRBJ2-7, with TRBD2 as a possible D gene (6 bases). CDR3 length equals 15 residues. V lost 0 bases, J lost 5 bases, and 15 bases lay in between. Per the germline V gene, CDR1 is SGHRS and CDR2 is YFSETQ. CDR3 bases: TGCGCCAGCAGCTTGGCCGGGGGTGTGGGGAACGAGCAGTACTTC. Residues: CASSLAGGVGNEQYF.

The chain has TRBV11-3 and TRBJ2-3; the match to TRBD1 covers 9 bases. Germline CDR1 is SGHNT and CDR2 is YENEEA. Trimming took 6 bases from V and 1 from J; bases not matched to a gene: 2. The CDR3 spans 14 residues. The CDR3 spells CASRRTGGTDTQYF. Here the CDR3 DNA reads TGTGCCAGCAGACGGACAGGGGGCACAGATACGCAGTATTTT. Together with reference TRBV11-3 and TRBJ2-3, the CDR3 gives the full variable domain: EAGVVQSPRYKIIEKKQPVAFWCNPISGHNTLYWYLQNLGQGPELLIRYENEEAVDDSQLPKDRFSAERLKGVDSTLKIQPAELGDSAVYLCASRRTGGTDTQYFGPGTRLTVL.

The chain employs TRBV4-2 and TRBJ2-1, with D maybe TRBD1 (5 bases). Looked up from germline, CDR1 is LGHNA and CDR2 is YNFKEQ. This CDR3 has 18 residues. V was cut by 2 bases and J by 4 bases, with 21 bases left in between. The CDR3 coding sequence is TGTGCCAGCAGCCAATTTGTTTTAAGCCGAGACAGATACAATGAGCAGTTCTTC. It codes for CASSQFVLSRDRYNEQFF.